Presented here are 27 T cell receptor beta chains from one specimen sequenced in a study of control samples from healthy donors and cancer patients. Only in-frame clones appear in the TCRdb table, and some are missing; sequencing was by immunoSEQ multiplex PCR. The sample includes around 72,000 clones, more than 75% seen only once; the top ten take about 14%. What was sequenced was blood. These receptors came from a man aged 50 to 60 in good health.

The chain employs TRBV4-1 and TRBJ1-1; D call uncertain. V shed 2 bases and J shed 5 bases, with 15 bases lying between them. Germline assignment: CDR1 MGHRA and CDR2 YSYEKL. This CDR3 comprises 15 residues. The CDR3 bases are TGCGCCAGCAGCCAAAGTTTATTGATGACTACTGAAGCTTTCTTT. It is translated as CASSQSLLMTTEAFF.

The rearrangement uses TRBV18 and TRBJ2-1; a possible D gene is TRBD2 (5 bases). V was cut by 2 bases and J by 0 bases, with 11 bases left in between. The germline gives CDR1 KGHSH, CDR2 LQKENI. The CDR3 is 16 residues long. DNA for the CDR3: TGTGCCAGCTCACCAGCGGGCGCGGCCTCCTACAATGAGCAGTTCTTC. It is translated as CASSPAGAASYNEQFF.

V usage is TRBV11-2 and J usage is TRBJ2-1; TRBD2 matches at 7 bases. The CDR3 spans 15 residues. Unmatched junction bases numbered 6, after V lost 4 bases and J lost 3 bases. Germline CDR1 reads SGHAT; CDR2 reads FQNNGV. The CDR3, as DNA: TGTGCCAGCAGCTCAGTCGGGGGGAACTACAATGAGCAGTTCTTC. Residues: CASSSVGGNYNEQFF.

The V and J genes are TRBV6-5 and TRBJ2-3; a possible D gene is TRBD1 (6 bases). Trimming took 6 bases from V and 5 from J, leaving 15 bases between them. The CDR3 runs 14 residues. CDR1 MNHEY and CDR2 SVGAGI come from the germline V gene. The chain's CDR3 is CASRQGPVRDTQYF. The CDR3 nucleotides are TGTGCCAGCAGACAGGGTCCGGTCCGAGATACGCAGTATTTT.

V usage is TRBV4-1 and J usage is TRBJ1-2, with D possibly being TRBD1 (6 bases). In germline, CDR1 is MGHRA, CDR2 YSYEKL. The V end was cut by 1 base, the J end by 2 bases, with 11 bases between. There are 15 residues in the CDR3. The CDR3 reads CASSQGGGANYGYTF. The CDR3 bases are TGCGCCAGCAGCCAAGGCGGGGGGGCAAACTATGGCTACACCTTC.

The sample holds one count of this clone. V is TRBV7-8 and J is TRBJ2-5; the D gene is possibly TRBD1 (5 bases). Trimming shortened V by 5 bases and J by 0 bases, and 13 bases separated the two germline ends. Germline CDR1 and CDR2: SGHVS and FQNEAQ. CDR3 size: 15 residues. CDR3 in DNA: TGTGCCAGCAGCCCCCGGACATCGTACCAAGAGACCCAGTACTTC. Its translation: CASSPRTSYQETQYF.

The rearrangement joins TRBV14 to TRBJ2-1, with 8 bases aligning to TRBD2. CDR3 length: 15 amino acids. The germline V gene has CDR1 SGHDN and CDR2 FVKESK. V lost 4 bases, J lost 10 bases, and 12 bases stayed unmatched. CDR3 region: CASSRRGRSQEEQFF. DNA of the CDR3: TGTGCCAGCAGCCGACGCGGGAGGTCCCAAGAAGAGCAGTTCTTC.

The gene calls are TRBV2 and TRBJ1-5; tentatively, D is TRBD1 (6 bases). V lost 7 bases and J lost 5, with 12 bases in between. Germline CDR1 and CDR2: SNHLY and FYNNEI. The CDR3 has 13 amino acids. The CDR3: CASTRGGYQPQHF. As DNA, the CDR3 is TGTGCCAGCACCAGGGGTGGGTATCAGCCCCAGCATTTT.

The gene calls are TRBV10-3 and TRBJ2-3; tentatively, D is TRBD1 (5 bases). Trimming took 10 bases from V and 0 from J, leaving 11 bases between them. Germline V gives CDR1 ENHRY, CDR2 SYGVKD. The CDR3 sequence is 13 residues long. The DNA of the CDR3 is TGTGCCACCCAGGGCGGCAGCACAGATACGCAGTATTTT. This gives the protein CATQGGSTDTQYF.

This chain links TRBV11-3 with TRBJ1-6; no clear D gene. This CDR3 is 15 amino acids long. With 1 base removed from V and 7 bases from J, the gap between germline ends came to 11 bases. Germline V gene sequence: CDR1 SGHNT, CDR2 YENEEA. DNA for the CDR3: TGTGCCAGCAGCTTAGGGACCGAACGGAATTCACCCCTCCACTTT. This codes for CASSLGTERNSPLHF.

The chain couples TRBV7-8 to TRBJ2-1; maybe TRBD2 (5 bases). Germline-derived CDR1 and CDR2 are SGHVS and FQNEAQ. Trimming left V 3 bases short and J 4 bases short, with 10 bases between. This CDR3 is 14 amino acids long. The CDR3 sequence: CASSFRTGYNEQFF. The CDR3 nucleotides are TGTGCCAGCAGCTTTAGGACTGGTTACAATGAGCAGTTCTTC.

The chain recombines TRBV5-1 with TRBJ2-7; 8 bases are shared with TRBD2. This CDR3 contains 14 residues. Germline trimming cut 5 bases from V and 1 base from J; bases unmatched to any gene: 5. Germline assignment: CDR1 SGHRS and CDR2 YFSETQ. This CDR3 reads CASSTGGKSYEQYF. The CDR3 DNA sequence: TGCGCCAGCAGTACGGGAGGGAAATCCTACGAGCAGTACTTC.

V usage is TRBV14 and J usage is TRBJ2-7; D ambiguous. Germline V lookup: CDR1 SGHDN, CDR2 FVKESK. The ends were cut back, 0 bases at V and 2 bases at J, with 14 bases in the middle. CDR3 length: 16 amino acids. DNA of the CDR3: TGTGCCAGCAGCCAAGATTGGACGACGGGCACCTACGAGCAGTACTTC. It specifies CASSQDWTTGTYEQYF.

This clone was picked up a small number of times. The chain links TRBV6-2 or TRBV6-3 to TRBJ1-1; possibly TRBD1 for D (5 bases). CDR1 is MNHEY and CDR2 is SVGEGT in the germline V gene. The germline V and J ends were trimmed by 2 bases and 7 bases, with 14 bases remaining between them. The CDR3 has 14 residues. In DNA, the CDR3 is TGTGCCAGCAGTTACGGGCTTGGGACGTATGAAGCTTTCTTT. As protein: CASSYGLGTYEAFF.

Turning to this clone: Germline is not matched at one junction end, which may reflect a read error. Other DNA sequences in the same sample also yield this CDR3. V is TRBV12-3 or TRBV12-4 and J is TRBJ2-5; D remains unclear. This CDR3 is built from 13 residues. The CDR3 nucleotides are TGTGCCAGTAGTTTATTGGCCCCGGAGACCCAGTACTTC. The encoded protein is CASSLLAPETQYF.

The V and J genes are TRBV6-5 and TRBJ1-1, with TRBD1 identical over 8 bases. Unmatched junction bases numbered 7, after V lost 5 bases and J lost 5 bases. Germline V CDR1 and CDR2: MNHEY, SVGAGI. The CDR3 contains 14 residues. CDR3 region: CASSLRTGLTEAFF. For the CDR3, the DNA is TGTGCCAGCAGTCTTAGGACAGGGTTGACTGAAGCTTTCTTT.

This chain joins TRBV4-3 and TRBJ2-3, with D possibly matching TRBD1 (6 bases). Germline values: CDR1 LGHNA, CDR2 YSLEER. This CDR3 is built from 16 residues. V was pared by 0 bases and J by 3 bases, with 13 bases between. This chain's CDR3 is CASSQDRPDRTDTQYF. CDR3 DNA: TGCGCCAGCAGCCAAGATCGTCCGGACAGAACAGATACGCAGTATTTT.

The V gene is TRBV5-1, the J gene TRBJ1-1; unclear D gene. Trimming cost V 4 bases and J 0 bases, with 7 bases left between them. The CDR3 runs 13 residues. In germline, CDR1 is SGHRS, CDR2 YFSETQ. The CDR3 DNA sequence: TGCGCCAGCAGCGCGAGGGTGAACACTGAAGCTTTCTTT. Amino acids: CASSARVNTEAFF.

The rearrangement links TRBV6-5 to TRBJ2-1; 7 positions agree with TRBD1. Trimming removed 3 bases from V and 8 bases from J; junction bases left unmatched: 7. CDR3 length equals 14 residues. CDR1 is MNHEY, CDR2 SVGAGI, per germline. The CDR3 is CASSYSTGSDEQFF. CDR3 nucleotide sequence: TGTGCCAGCAGTTATTCGACAGGGAGCGATGAGCAGTTCTTC.

Here the CDR3 DNA reads TGTGCCATCAGGGGACAGATGAACACTGAAGCTTTCTTT. This codes for CAIRGQMNTEAFF. The rearrangement joins TRBV10-3 to TRBJ1-1; the match to TRBD1 covers 7 bases. The CDR3 contains 13 residues. The V gene's germline CDR1 is ENHRY and CDR2 SYGVKD. After removal of 6 bases from V and 0 bases from J, the junction contained 1 base not matched to a gene.

The J gene is TRBJ1-5, the V gene TRBV5-1, with D possibly being TRBD1 (5 bases). From germline, CDR1 is SGHRS and CDR2 YFSETQ. CDR3 length equals 13 residues. Trimming pared 4 bases from V and 4 bases from J, leaving 9 bases between. CDR3 region: CASSRGANQPQHF. The CDR3 nucleotides read TGCGCCAGCAGCAGGGGCGCAAATCAGCCCCAGCATTTT.

This sequence joins TRBV7-6 and TRBJ1-3; D gene unclear. The CDR3 is 15 residues long. The germline V gene has CDR1 SGHVS and CDR2 FNYEAQ. V shed 1 base and J shed 0 bases, with 7 bases lying between them. CDR3 coding DNA: TGTGCCAGCAGCTTAGGGGTTATCTCTGGAAACACCATATATTTT. Translating it yields CASSLGVISGNTIYF.

This sequence joins TRBV6-4 and TRBJ1-1, with D possibly TRBD1 on 6 matching bases. The CDR3 consists of 13 residues. CDR1 is MRHNA, CDR2 SNTAGT, per germline. Between the trimmed V and J ends, which lost 7 bases and 3 bases, there was a span of 12 bases. CDR3 region: CASKDNRDTEAFF. The CDR3 nucleotides read TGTGCCAGCAAAGACAACAGGGACACTGAAGCTTTCTTT.

The sample holds a few counts of this clone. The chain is built from TRBV6-2 or TRBV6-3 and TRBJ1-5; D is possibly TRBD1 (5 bases). V lost 4 bases to trimming and J lost 3 bases, with 13 bases between them. CDR1 and CDR2 from the germline V gene are MNHEY and SVGEGT. The length of the CDR3 is 15 residues. In DNA, the CDR3 is TGTGCCAGCAGTTTGAGGACAAACCCCAATCAGCCCCAGCATTTT. Translated, it gives CASSLRTNPNQPQHF.

V usage is TRBV2 and J usage is TRBJ2-7; D not certain. Trimming removed 4 bases from V and 2 bases from J, with 6 bases in between. CDR3 length: 12 amino acids. The germline V gene encodes CDR1 SNHLY and CDR2 FYNNEI. CDR3 DNA: TGTGCCAGCAGTGCTAAGGCCTACGAGCAGTACTTC. Translating it yields CASSAKAYEQYF.

J is TRBJ2-1 and V is TRBV28, with 11 bases lining up with TRBD2. V was pared by 5 bases and J by 8 bases, with 14 bases of the junction left unmatched. This CDR3 spans 17 amino acids. Germline V gives CDR1 MDHEN, CDR2 SYDVKM. CDR3 amino acids: CASSQTGLAGGRYEQFF. CDR3 sequence (DNA): TGTGCCAGCAGTCAGACAGGACTAGCGGGTGGAAGATATGAGCAGTTCTTC.

The chain combines TRBV6-5 with TRBJ1-1; D unclear. Germline loops: CDR1 MNHEY, CDR2 SVGAGI. Between the trimmed V and J ends, which lost 7 bases and 4 bases, there was a span of 16 bases. The CDR3 is 14 residues long. In DNA form, the CDR3 reads TGTGCCAGCAACGACTATGGGCAGACCACTGAAGCTTTCTTT. Residues: CASNDYGQTTEAFF.